A selection of T cell receptor beta chains follows, all from one sample in a study of blood T cell repertoires in COVID-19. The assay was immunoSEQ multiplex PCR, and TCRdb's table has in-frame clones only and misses some. The sample carries 270,000 or so clones, approximately 88% recorded once. Material: peripheral blood. The receptors shown here come from a woman in her thirties or forties who had recovered from COVID-19. The CDR3 runs from the conserved cysteine through the conserved F or W. The D gene is left open where the match is weak. Clone size is given for some rows only: seen once, a few or many times, or a class if the clone is expanded.

j_call | clone_size | d_call | v_call | cdr3_aa | cdr3_nt
TRBJ2-5 | NA | NA | TRBV1 | CTSSHPGTSGSSQETQYF | TGCACCAGCAGCCACCCCGGGACTAGCGGGAGCTCACAAGAGACCCAGTACTTC
TRBJ2-5 | NA | NA | TRBV21-1 | CASSPDRDSETQYF | TGTGCCAGCAGCCCGGACCGGGATTCGGAGACCCAGTACTTC
TRBJ2-7 | once | NA | TRBV27 | CASSLRGPGAHEQYF | TGTGCCAGCAGTTTGAGGGGCCCAGGGGCCCACGAGCAGTACTTC
TRBJ2-2 | NA | TRBD2 | TRBV18 | CASSQPLTGGGTGELFF | TGTGCCAGCTCTCAACCCCTAACGGGAGGCGGCACCGGGGAGCTGTTTTTT
TRBJ2-7 | NA | NA | TRBV3-1/TRBV3-2 | CASSPENSGSYEQYF | TGTGCCAGCAGCCCTGAGAACTCGGGATCCTACGAGCAGTACTTC
TRBJ2-1 | NA | TRBD2 | TRBV9 | CASSVELAGGPRTYNEQFF | TGTGCCAGCAGCGTAGAATTAGCGGGAGGGCCGAGGACCTACAATGAGCAGTTCTTC
TRBJ2-3 | NA | NA | TRBV9 | CASSGLGPGRAPTDTQYF | TGTGCCAGCAGCGGACTGGGGCCGGGCAGGGCTCCCACAGATACGCAGTATTTT
TRBJ2-2 | NA | NA | TRBV12-1 | CASSFSGRVNTGELFF | TGTGCCAGCAGCTTTAGCGGGAGAGTGAACACCGGGGAGCTGTTTTTT
TRBJ1-2 | NA | NA | TRBV19 | CASTSGEGYTF | TGTGCCAGTACGTCAGGGGAAGGCTACACCTTC
TRBJ1-5 | few | TRBD1 | TRBV29-1 | CSVEEDRGQPQHF | TGCAGCGTTGAAGAGGACAGGGGACAGCCCCAGCATTTT
TRBJ2-1 | NA | TRBD2 | TRBV7-3 | CASSLAPTSGRSEQFF | TGTGCCAGCAGCTTAGCCCCGACTAGCGGGAGATCTGAGCAGTTCTTC
TRBJ2-7 | NA | NA | TRBV27 | CASSYQVGREQYF | TGTGCCAGCAGTTACCAGGTGGGGCGCGAGCAGTACTTC
TRBJ1-1 | NA | NA | TRBV6-5 | CASSYYPSGLAEAFF | TGTGCCAGCAGTTACTACCCTAGCGGGTTGGCTGAAGCTTTCTTT
TRBJ2-1 | NA | TRBD2 | TRBV5-1 | CASSLEPGLAGDEQFF | TGCGCCAGCAGCCTAGAACCGGGACTAGCGGGAGATGAGCAGTTCTTC
TRBJ1-2 | NA | TRBD1 | TRBV12-3/TRBV12-4 | CASRQGAPYGYTF | TGTGCCAGCAGACAGGGGGCTCCCTATGGCTACACCTTC
TRBJ2-1 | NA | TRBD1 | TRBV10-1 | CASSGTGYNEQFF | TGCGCCAGCAGTGGGACAGGGTACAATGAGCAGTTCTTC
TRBJ2-6 | once | NA | TRBV4-1 | CASSQEGASGANVLTF | TGCGCCAGCAGCCAAGAAGGAGCCTCTGGGGCCAACGTCCTGACTTTC
TRBJ1-3 | NA | NA | TRBV2 | CASSAGPGNTIYF | TGTGCCAGCAGTGCAGGGCCCGGAAACACCATATATTTT
TRBJ1-4 | NA | NA | TRBV4-1 | CASSPLDVATNEKLFF | TGCGCCAGCAGCCCCCTAGACGTAGCAACTAATGAAAAACTGTTTTTT
TRBJ2-7 | NA | TRBD2 | TRBV14 | CASSQAGRLAGEYEQYF | TGTGCCAGCAGCCAAGCGGGGCGACTAGCGGGAGAGTACGAGCAGTACTTC
TRBJ2-1 | NA | TRBD1 | TRBV29-1 | CSPDRLNEQFF | TGCAGCCCGGACAGGCTCAATGAGCAGTTCTTC
TRBJ2-7 | once | TRBD2 | TRBV5-1 | CASSLETSGPYEQYF | TGCGCCAGCAGCTTGGAGACTAGCGGTCCCTACGAGCAGTACTTC
TRBJ1-6 | NA | NA | TRBV30 | CAWSLSGTNNSPLHF | TGTGCCTGGAGTTTATCCGGGACAAATAATTCACCCCTCCACTTT
TRBJ2-7 | NA | NA | TRBV10-3 | CAISESMGGEGEQYF | TGTGCCATCAGTGAGTCGATGGGGGGTGAAGGCGAGCAGTACTTC
TRBJ2-3 | NA | TRBD2 | TRBV7-8 | CASSLARLAGVPTDTQYF | TGTGCCAGCAGCTTAGCGAGACTAGCGGGAGTGCCCACAGATACGCAGTATTTT
TRBJ2-1 | NA | NA | TRBV9 | CASSVLDEGDEQFF | TGTGCCAGCAGCGTACTGGACGAGGGCGATGAGCAGTTCTTC
TRBJ1-4 | NA | NA | TRBV28 | CASSPQTGKGNEKLFF | TGTGCCAGCAGTCCCCAAACAGGGAAGGGCAATGAAAAACTGTTTTTT
TRBJ1-1 | NA | NA | TRBV4-2 | CASSQGAGTTNTEAFF | TGTGCCAGCAGCCAAGGGGCAGGCACAACGAACACTGAAGCTTTCTTT
TRBJ2-7 | few | TRBD1 | TRBV12-3/TRBV12-4 | CASSLGGQAQYF | TGTGCCAGCAGTTTAGGGGGACAGGCGCAGTACTTC
TRBJ2-3 | NA | NA | TRBV27 | CASMPGDSTDTQYF | TGTGCCAGCATGCCAGGGGATAGCACAGATACGCAGTATTTT
TRBJ2-3 | once | TRBD2 | TRBV19 | CASSSGLAGGRDTQYF | TGTGCCAGTAGTTCAGGACTAGCGGGAGGTCGGGATACGCAGTATTTT